This T cell receptor beta chain was found in a study of post-analysis software for immune sequencing data. Study-wide findings and caveats: A handful of TRBV segments (TRBV5-6, TRBV5-1 and TRBV20-1 among them) occurred more frequently in patients than in controls.

There are 15 residues in the CDR3. CDR1 is SQVTM, CDR2 ANQGSEA, per germline. V was clipped by 4 bases and J by 0 bases, with 10 bases between them. Points on this clonotype: What it binds is not known.

Unique molecular identifiers were built into the TCR beta cDNA libraries. MiXCR, applied by TCRdb to the PCR reads, yields one record per CDR3 protein. The sample includes 450,000 to 700,000 distinct CDR3 sequences, 44% seen only once; the top ten take more than 1.5%. This sequence joins TRBV29-1 and TRBJ2-6; D remains unclear. The material sequenced was blood. This receptor was taken from a girl under 18 with multiple sclerosis. The CDR3 is CSVVGADSGANVLTF. In DNA, the CDR3 is TGCAGCGTTGTAGGCGCCGACTCTGGGGCCAACGTCCTGACTTTC.